These 2 T cell receptor beta chains were sequenced from one sample in a study of T cell responses to AZD1222 COVID-19 vaccine. Assay used: immunoSEQ multiplex PCR; TCRdb lists only in-frame clones, some missing. The sample lists 140,000 to 150,000 clones; around 91% were seen once. The specimen comprised peripheral blood, sampled on day 0 of AZD1222 vaccination. Receptor source: an adult in good health.

The chain recombines TRBV5-1 with TRBJ2-1, with D maybe TRBD2 (5 bases). Deletions cut 1 base from V and 3 bases from J, with 8 bases between. CDR1 and CDR2 (germline): SGHRS, YFSETQ. This CDR3 contains 14 residues. CDR3 DNA: TGCGCCAGCAGCTTGAGTGGAGGCTACAATGAGCAGTTCTTC. Translated, it gives CASSLSGGYNEQFF.

The rearrangement joins TRBV30 to TRBJ2-3; D remains unclear. Germline assignment: CDR1 GTSNPN and CDR2 SVGIG (reference sequence). V shed 1 base and J shed 6 bases, with 11 bases lying between them. CDR3 size: 13 residues. The CDR3, as DNA: TGTGCCTGGAGTGCCGGAGCCCGGGATACGCAGTATTTT. Residues: CAWSAGARDTQYF.